Included here is one T cell receptor beta chain sequence, with context. Its specificity is unknown. This sample is drawn from a study of regulatory and conventional T cells in RAG deficiency. Overall study findings and caveats: RAG-deficient patients showed markedly lower Shannon entropy and higher Simpson indices than control T-cell subsets.

Regulatory T cells were sorted from blood as CD4+ CD25-high CD127-low cells. The J segment lost 5 bases and the V segment lost 7 bases, leaving 8 bases of the junction unmatched. The CDR3 totals 13 residues. Germline values: CDR1 GTSNPN, CDR2 SVGIG (reference sequence). The method was immunoSEQ multiplex PCR; TCRdb's version includes in-frame clones alone and lacks a portion of them. The sample holds approximately 3,000 clones, 85% to 95% seen once. This same sample was also part of a study on regulatory T cells. This second report adds: Primers: 52 TRBV forward and 13 TRBJ reverse. In patients, unique TRB V-J pairs were restricted and V/J usage skewed, especially in Tregs.

This sequence joins TRBV30 and TRBJ2-5; 9 bases line up with TRBD2. Sequencing used CD4+ Tregs sorted from blood. This clonotype was sampled from a human donor in good health. Here the CDR3 reads CAFSGSDWETQYF. In nucleotides, the CDR3 is TGTGCCTTTAGCGGGAGTGACTGGGAGACCCAGTACTTC.